Presented here are 26 T cell receptor beta chains from one specimen sequenced in a study of cytomegalovirus exposure and HLA in healthy donors. Amplification used 60 Vbeta primers and 13 Jbeta primers. TCRdb's table, derived via immunoSEQ multiplex PCR, lists solely in-frame clones and lacks some. The sample yields around 100,000 clones, about 72% seen once. Sequencing used PBMCs. These receptors were taken from a woman in her fifties or sixties in good health and CMV-seropositive.

The CDR3 DNA reads as TGTGCCAGCAGGCGTCAGGGGGACACCGGGGAGCTGTTTTTT. It encodes CASRRQGDTGELFF. V gene TRBV6-4 combines with J gene TRBJ2-2; TRBD1 matches at 7 bases. CDR1 MRHNA and CDR2 SNTAGT come from the germline V gene. Trimming at V came to 6 bases and at J to 3 bases, leaving 4 bases not matched to a gene. The CDR3 runs 14 residues.

The chain joins TRBV30 to TRBJ1-6; 9 bases line up with TRBD1. Per germline, CDR1 GTSNPN and CDR2 SVGIG (reference sequence). V lost 6 bases, J lost 7 bases, and 4 bases stayed unmatched. There are 13 residues in the CDR3. Here the CDR3 reads CACPQGANSPLHF. Here the CDR3 DNA reads TGTGCCTGTCCACAGGGGGCGAATTCACCCCTCCACTTT. The whole variable domain, filled in from reference TRBV30 and TRBJ1-6, reads SQTIHQWPATLVQPVGSPLSLECTVEGTSNPNLYWYRQAAGRGLQLLFYSVGIGQISSEVPQNLSASRPQDRQFILSSKKLLLSDSGFYLCACPQGANSPLHFGNGTRLTVT.

This sequence joins TRBV7-3 and TRBJ2-5; TRBD2 agrees at 15 bases. This CDR3 region has 17 residues. Trimming took 5 bases from V and 5 from J; bases not matched to a gene: 9. The germline CDR1 and CDR2 sequences are SGHTA and FQGTGA. For the CDR3, the DNA is TGTGCCAGCAGCCTTATCGGACTAGCGGGAGGGCCTGAGACCCAGTACTTC. This sequence encodes CASSLIGLAGGPETQYF.

This chain links TRBV27 with TRBJ1-2; D unclear. Trimming took off 6 bases at V and 7 bases at J, with 12 bases between the two ends. CDR3 length: 12 amino acids. Germline CDR1 and CDR2: MNHEY and SMNVEV (reference sequence). The CDR3 loop reads CASSRSGSGYTF. CDR3 coding DNA: TGTGCCAGCAGCCGTTCGGGGTCTGGCTACACCTTC.

This clone came up a few times. The genes are TRBV28 and TRBJ2-1; possibly TRBD2 for D (5 bases). This CDR3 comprises 16 residues. The V end lost 6 bases, the J end lost 0 bases, and 15 bases lay between the germline ends. Germline CDR1 reads MDHEN; CDR2 reads SYDVKM. CDR3 coding DNA: TGTGCCAGCAGCCATCAAGGGAGAGGCTCCTACAATGAGCAGTTCTTC. Translating gives CASSHQGRGSYNEQFF.

This clone came up a few times. The CDR3 sequence: CASSRTARAQPQHF. CDR3 nucleotide sequence: TGTGCCAGCAGTCGGACAGCACGGGCTCAGCCCCAGCATTTT. V gene TRBV28 combines with J gene TRBJ1-5, with D maybe TRBD1 (6 bases). The V end was cut by 5 bases, the J end by 6 bases, with 14 bases between. The germline gives CDR1 MDHEN, CDR2 SYDVKM. The CDR3 has 14 residues.

This chain connects TRBV5-1 to TRBJ2-5; D perhaps matches TRBD1 (6 bases). Trimming removed 1 base from V and 1 base from J, with 11 bases in between. The CDR3 consists of 15 residues. CDR1 is SGHRS and CDR2 is YFSETQ in the germline V gene. The CDR3: CASSLFGQSQETQYF. The CDR3 bases are TGCGCCAGCAGCTTGTTTGGACAGTCCCAAGAGACCCAGTACTTC.

The J gene is TRBJ2-5, the V gene TRBV28; the D gene is possibly TRBD2 (7 bases). The CDR3 is made up of 14 amino acids. Germline V gene lookup returns CDR1 MDHEN and CDR2 SYDVKM. The germline V and J ends were trimmed by 6 bases and 5 bases, with 16 bases remaining between them. The CDR3 region has the DNA TGTGCCAGCAGGTGGGGCGGGGGCTCGGAGACCCAGTACTTC. Its protein product is CASRWGGGSETQYF.

The genes are TRBV5-4 and TRBJ1-2; 7 bases are shared with TRBD1. Germline assignment: CDR1 SGHNT and CDR2 YYREEE (reference sequence). The CDR3 runs to 15 residues. Germline trimming cut 3 bases from V and 3 bases from J; bases unmatched to any gene: 8. The CDR3 loop reads CASSSGAGTDYGYTF. The CDR3 DNA reads as TGTGCCAGCAGCTCGGGTGCCGGGACAGACTATGGCTACACCTTC.

The genes are TRBV2 and TRBJ1-4, with a weak D call TRBD1 (5 bases). This CDR3 has 14 residues. V was cut by 6 bases and J by 5 bases, with 13 bases left in between. Germline V lookup: CDR1 SNHLY, CDR2 FYNNEI. CDR3 sequence reads: CASRDGSGNEKLFF. The CDR3 DNA follows: TGTGCCAGCAGGGACGGGTCAGGGAATGAAAAACTGTTTTTT.

V gene TRBV10-3 combines with J gene TRBJ2-3; tentatively, D is TRBD1 (6 bases). CDR1 is ENHRY and CDR2 is SYGVKD in the germline V gene. There are 13 residues in the CDR3. V lost 6 bases and J 2 bases, leaving 9 bases between the germline ends. The CDR3 nucleotides are TGTGCCATCAGGGACAGTTCCACAGATACGCAGTATTTT. It yields the protein CAIRDSSTDTQYF.

This chain connects TRBV2 to TRBJ2-1; D gene unclear. This CDR3 has 13 amino acids. Deletions cut 7 bases from V and 9 bases from J, with 16 bases between. Per the germline V gene, CDR1 is SNHLY and CDR2 is FYNNEI. This CDR3 is CASNEGPPGEQFF. CDR3 DNA: TGTGCCAGCAACGAAGGTCCACCAGGTGAGCAGTTCTTC.

The CDR3 coding sequence is TGTGCCAGCAGGAGCTCCTATAATTCACCCCTCCACTTT. It encodes CASRSSYNSPLHF. The chain has TRBV2 and TRBJ1-6; D gene unclear. Germline loops: CDR1 SNHLY, CDR2 FYNNEI. V was cut by 6 bases and J by 0 bases, with 3 bases left in between. The CDR3 is 13 amino acids.

This chain links TRBV13 with TRBJ1-4, with 7 bases lining up with TRBD1. Germline values: CDR1 PRHDT, CDR2 FYEKMQ (reference sequence). Trimming at V came to 5 bases and at J to 7 bases, leaving 10 bases not matched to a gene. The CDR3 has 15 residues. Written as DNA, the CDR3 is TGTGCCAGCAGCCCCCGACAGGGTCGTAGTGAAAAACTGTTTTTT. Residues: CASSPRQGRSEKLFF.

This clone appeared a few times. The chain recombines TRBV5-6 with TRBJ1-2; 7 bases align to TRBD1. The germline gives CDR1 SGHDT, CDR2 YYEEEE. V gave up 4 bases and J gave up 3 bases; unmatched junction bases: 3. CDR3 length: 13 residues. The CDR3 here is CASSLQGDYGYTF. CDR3 coding DNA: TGTGCCAGCAGCCTGCAGGGGGACTATGGCTACACCTTC.

This clone appeared a single time. The chain joins TRBV5-6 to TRBJ2-3, with 8 bases lining up with TRBD2. This CDR3 spans 13 amino acids. Germline loops: CDR1 SGHDT, CDR2 YYEEEE. With V trimmed by 5 bases and J by 2 bases, 1 base remained unmatched. The CDR3 is CASRAGVTDTQYF. CDR3 DNA sequence: TGTGCCAGCAGAGCGGGAGTCACAGATACGCAGTATTTT.

V and J are TRBV14 and TRBJ2-2, with 10 nucleotides matching TRBD1. Germline loops: CDR1 SGHDN, CDR2 FVKESK. The CDR3 contains 16 residues. The J segment lost 9 bases and the V segment lost 2 bases, leaving 9 bases of the junction unmatched. DNA for the CDR3: TGTGCCAGCAGCCAATGGCAGGGACAGGGGCGATGGGAGCTGTTTTTT. This encodes CASSQWQGQGRWELFF. Drawing the rest from reference TRBV14 and TRBJ2-2, the complete variable domain is EAGVTQFPSHSVIEKGQTVTLRCDPISGHDNLYWYRRVMGKEIKFLLHFVKESKQDESGMPNNRFLAERTGGTYSTLKVQPAELEDSGVYFCASSQWQGQGRWELFFGEGSRLTVL.

This clone was counted a few times. The chain uses TRBV27 and TRBJ1-2, with 10 positions matching TRBD1. The CDR3 runs to 15 residues. J was trimmed by 4 bases and V by 2 bases; bases with no gene match: 4. Germline V gene data show CDR1 as MNHEY and CDR2 as SMNVEV (reference sequence). The CDR3 sequence: CASSLGDRGIYGYTF. Here the CDR3 DNA reads TGTGCCAGCAGTTTAGGGGACAGGGGAATCTATGGCTACACCTTC.

In its sample, this clone was seen a few times. The rearrangement joins TRBV4-1 to TRBJ1-2; 8 bases fit TRBD1. The CDR3 covers 15 residues. V lost 0 bases to trimming and J lost 5 bases; unmatched junction nucleotides: 5. CDR1 and CDR2 from the germline V gene are MGHRA and YSYEKL. As DNA, the CDR3 is TGCGCCAGCAGCCAAGACCGGACAGGGATTTATGGCTACACCTTC. Amino acids: CASSQDRTGIYGYTF.

The CDR3 loop reads CASSDLEGSPYNQPQHF. The CDR3 DNA reads as TGTGCCAGCAGTGACTTGGAGGGGAGCCCCTACAATCAGCCCCAGCATTTT. The chain couples TRBV6-4 to TRBJ1-5; a weak D match, TRBD1 (5 bases). The CDR3 contains 17 residues. Germline V gene data show CDR1 as MRHNA and CDR2 as SNTAGT. V shed 1 base and J shed 3 bases, with 16 bases lying between them.

The rearrangement uses TRBV4-1 and TRBJ2-7, with a possible D match to TRBD1 (6 bases). Germline V CDR1 and CDR2: MGHRA, YSYEKL. Trimming pared 2 bases from V and 6 bases from J, leaving 17 bases between. The CDR3 length is 15 residues. DNA of the CDR3: TGCGCCAGCAGCCAACGGACAGCCCTAGAAAGCGAGCAGTACTTC. Protein: CASSQRTALESEQYF.

CDR3 sequence: CAISSLDIYEQYF. CDR3 sequence (DNA): TGTGCCATCAGTTCTTTGGACATCTACGAGCAGTACTTC. V and J are TRBV10-3 and TRBJ2-7, with D possibly being TRBD1 (5 bases). In germline, CDR1 is ENHRY, CDR2 SYGVKD. The CDR3 is made up of 13 amino acids. V shed 5 bases and J shed 3 bases, with 11 bases lying between them.

The genes are TRBV2 and TRBJ2-1; 10 bases match TRBD2. J gave up 1 base and V 5 bases, and 2 bases lay outside the gene matches. The CDR3 has 15 amino acids. Germline V gene lookup returns CDR1 SNHLY and CDR2 FYNNEI. The CDR3 sequence: CASSRTSGSYNEQFF. In DNA form, the CDR3 reads TGTGCCAGCAGTCGGACTAGCGGATCCTACAATGAGCAGTTCTTC.

This rearrangement joins TRBV10-3 to TRBJ1-5; TRBD1 agrees at 7 bases. CDR1 ENHRY and CDR2 SYGVKD come from the germline V gene. J gave up 5 bases and V 3 bases, and 10 bases lay outside the gene matches. This CDR3 region has 16 residues. The CDR3: CAISEEGGPGDQPQHF. The CDR3 DNA sequence: TGTGCCATCAGTGAAGAAGGGGGCCCAGGCGATCAGCCCCAGCATTTT.

The genes are TRBV5-6 and TRBJ2-3; D is possibly TRBD1 (7 bases). This CDR3 is built from 14 residues. In germline, CDR1 is SGHDT, CDR2 YYEEEE. V lost 2 bases and J 4 bases, leaving 11 bases between the germline ends. CDR3 sequence reads: CASSFQGGADTQYF. The CDR3 nucleotides read TGTGCCAGCAGCTTCCAGGGGGGCGCAGATACGCAGTATTTT.

This sequence joins TRBV25-1 and TRBJ2-1; a weak D match, TRBD1 (6 bases). Germline CDR1 is MGHDK and CDR2 is SYGVNS. The V end lost 5 bases, the J end lost 10 bases, and 24 bases lay between the germline ends. The CDR3 spans 16 residues. CDR3 DNA: TGTGCCAGCAGTCCAGGGGTAGATAGGGTACAAGGAGAGCAGTTCTTC. Protein sequence: CASSPGVDRVQGEQFF.